The next 29 T cell receptor beta chains were all read from a single sample in a study of regulatory T cells in long-lasting Graves disease. Relying on iRepertoire HTBI primers and Arm-PCR of CDR3 regions, the team built TCR beta libraries. TCRdb re-derived calls from the multiplex PCR reads in MiXCR, one entry per CDR3 protein. Seen here are a few hundred thousand distinct CDR3 sequences, less than 30% observed once, and the top ten hold 25% to 35%. Time point: persistent/refractory GD, antithyroid drugs over 5 years with positive TRAb. RNA isolated from PBMCs was used to make the TCR library. Material: peripheral blood mononuclear cells (PBMCs), obtained when the disease was refractory, from a patient treated with antithyroid drugs. The receptors were gathered from a woman aged 40 to 50 with Graves disease.

This clonotype was seen repeatedly, ten times or more. This sequence joins TRBV28 and TRBJ2-7; D remains ambiguous. This CDR3 region has 14 residues. Per germline, CDR1 MDHEN and CDR2 SYDVKM. Trimming took off 8 bases at V and 1 base at J, with 15 bases between the two ends. CDR3 region: CASYPRGASYEQYF. DNA of the CDR3: TGTGCCAGCTACCCGAGAGGTGCTTCCTACGAGCAGTACTTC. The full variable domain, completed using reference TRBV28 and TRBJ2-7, is DVKVTQSSRYLVKRTGEKVFLECVQDMDHENMFWYRQDPGLGLRLIYFSYDVKMKEKGDIPEGYSVSREKKERFSLILESASTNQTSMYLCASYPRGASYEQYFGPGTRLTVT.

The chain joins TRBV7-2 to TRBJ2-7; a weak D match, TRBD1 (5 bases). The V and J ends lost 5 bases and 3 bases respectively, with 17 bases between them. Germline loops: CDR1 SGHTA, CDR2 FQGNSA. The CDR3 contains 15 residues. The CDR3 DNA reads as TGTGCCAGCAGCCCCCGGGCCCTGACAGTCTACGAGCAGTACTTC. It yields the protein CASSPRALTVYEQYF.

Many counts were recorded for this clonotype. The chain employs TRBV6-5 and TRBJ1-2; no reliable D call. Trimming cost V 2 bases and J 2 bases, with 9 bases left between them. This CDR3 is built from 14 residues. Germline V lookup: CDR1 MNHEY, CDR2 SVGAGI. The CDR3 region has the DNA TGTGCCAGCAGTTACGTTCACGAAAACTATGGCTACACCTTC. Amino acid sequence: CASSYVHENYGYTF.

This clonotype was seen at least ten times. This chain links TRBV6-1 with TRBJ1-5; 9 bases are a match to TRBD1. CDR1 is MNHNS and CDR2 is SASEGT in the germline V gene. This CDR3 is 15 amino acids long. J was trimmed by 2 bases and V by 2 bases; bases with no gene match: 1. The CDR3 is CASSERTGGNQPQHF. DNA for the CDR3: TGTGCCAGCAGTGAAAGGACAGGGGGCAATCAGCCCCAGCATTTT.

This clonotype appeared a few times. V and J are TRBV19 and TRBJ2-7; 7 bases are shared with TRBD1. CDR1 and CDR2 from the germline V gene are LNHDA and SQIVND (reference sequence). The V gene end was trimmed by 5 bases and the J gene end by 3 bases; junction bases not matched to a gene: 4. CDR3 length equals 13 residues. Written as DNA, the CDR3 is TGTGCCAGTAGTGACGACAGGGACTACGAGCAGTACTTC. It specifies CASSDDRDYEQYF.

The DNA for the CDR3 is TGTGCCACCAGCAGGAGAGGGACTCACAATGAGCAGTTCTTC. The encoded protein is CATSRRGTHNEQFF. The J gene is TRBJ2-1, the V gene TRBV15, with a weak D call TRBD2 (6 bases). Germline V CDR1 and CDR2: LNHNV, YYDKDF (reference sequence). V was trimmed by 3 bases and J by 5 bases, leaving 11 bases between them. The CDR3 contains 14 residues.

Many counts were recorded for this clonotype. V usage is TRBV28 and J usage is TRBJ2-7; 7 positions match TRBD1. CDR1 and CDR2 (germline): MDHEN, SYDVKM. V gave up 5 bases and J gave up 2 bases; unmatched junction bases: 3. CDR3 length: 13 amino acids. This chain's CDR3 is CASSRTGTYEQYF. CDR3 in DNA: TGTGCCAGCAGTCGGACAGGAACCTACGAGCAGTACTTC.

This clonotype was recorded only once. A far larger clone is a single base away, which makes a read error likely. This rearrangement joins TRBV27 to TRBJ1-2, with TRBD1 identical over 7 bases. The CDR3 spans 16 residues. Germline CDR1 and CDR2: MNHEY and SMNVEV (reference sequence). J gave up 2 bases and V 5 bases, and 11 bases lay outside the gene matches. The CDR3, as DNA: TGTGCCAGCAGTGAGTCCTCTCAGACAGGGAACTATGGCTACACCTTC. Translated, it gives CASSESSQTGNYGYTF.

This clonotype has a handful of counts. The V and J genes are TRBV3-1 and TRBJ2-7; 9 bases align to TRBD1. Germline-derived CDR1 and CDR2 are LGHDT and YNNKEL (reference sequence). The CDR3 is 13 amino acids. V gave up 6 bases and J gave up 10 bases; unmatched junction bases: 10. CDR3 residues: CASRGDRAAFQYF. Here the CDR3 DNA reads TGTGCCAGCAGAGGGGACAGGGCTGCCTTCCAGTACTTC.

This clonotype was counted a few times. CDR3 in DNA: TGTGCCAGCAGTCCTAGGAGGGGACAGGGTTACGAGCAGTACTTC. This gives the protein CASSPRRGQGYEQYF. The V gene is TRBV27, the J gene TRBJ2-7, with 9 bases aligning to TRBD1. Germline assignment: CDR1 MNHEY and CDR2 SMNVEV (reference sequence). Trimming took 5 bases from V and 4 from J; bases not matched to a gene: 9. CDR3 size: 15 residues.

In its sample, this clonotype was seen a few times. The CDR3 spells CSVVGLAGTDTQYF. CDR3 bases: TGCAGCGTCGTTGGACTAGCGGGGACAGATACGCAGTATTTT. The chain employs TRBV29-1 and TRBJ2-3; 12 bases are a match to TRBD2. CDR1 SQVTM and CDR2 ANQGSEA come from the germline V gene. The CDR3 consists of 14 residues. J lost 3 bases, V lost 6 bases, and 4 bases had no gene match.

This clonotype was recorded many times. This chain joins TRBV12-3 or TRBV12-4 and TRBJ1-2, with unresolved D. The CDR3 has 14 residues. V gave up 3 bases and J gave up 0 bases, with 8 bases separating them. The CDR3 protein is CASSFRPANYGYTF. DNA of the CDR3: TGTGCCAGCAGTTTCCGCCCAGCTAACTATGGCTACACCTTC.

This clonotype was detected once. The J gene is TRBJ2-7, the V gene TRBV5-5; maybe TRBD1 (5 bases). V dropped 0 bases and J dropped 0 bases, with 13 bases sitting between them. The CDR3 extends over 16 amino acids. Germline V gene data show CDR1 as SGHKS and CDR2 as YYEKEE (reference sequence). Written as DNA, the CDR3 is TGTGCCAGCAGCTTGGGGGTAGGGGAAGGCTCCTACGAGCAGTACTTC. Amino acid sequence: CASSLGVGEGSYEQYF.

There are many counts of this clonotype. CDR3 residues: CASSLDRQSYEQYF. The CDR3 DNA follows: TGTGCCAGCAGCTTAGATCGACAGAGCTACGAGCAGTACTTC. This chain connects TRBV11-2 to TRBJ2-7; D might be TRBD1 (5 bases). Trimming stripped 0 bases from V and 3 bases from J, with 9 bases between. The CDR3 totals 14 residues. CDR1 is SGHAT and CDR2 is FQNNGV in the germline V gene.

This clonotype was seen more than once but under ten times. The V call is TRBV30, the J call TRBJ2-3; 8 positions match TRBD1. After removal of 2 bases from V and 3 bases from J, the junction contained 4 bases not matched to a gene. Germline loops: CDR1 GTSNPN, CDR2 SVGIG (reference sequence). This CDR3 has 14 residues. The CDR3 protein is CAWSWTGLTDTQYF. The CDR3 coding sequence is TGTGCCTGGAGTTGGACAGGGCTTACAGATACGCAGTATTTT.

This clonotype was counted ten times or more. The chain couples TRBV28 to TRBJ1-4; 7 nucleotides match TRBD1. The ends lost 5 bases at V and 9 bases at J; junction bases unmatched: 12. Germline CDR1 and CDR2: MDHEN and SYDVKM. The CDR3 contains 15 residues. The CDR3 sequence is CASSVPGTANKKLFF. The CDR3 DNA sequence: TGTGCCAGCAGTGTCCCCGGGACAGCGAATAAAAAACTGTTTTTT.

This clonotype occurred many times. V usage is TRBV6-1 and J usage is TRBJ2-2; D possibly corresponds to TRBD1 (5 bases). The germline CDR1 and CDR2 sequences are MNHNS and SASEGT. The CDR3 has 14 residues. V lost 5 bases and J 3 bases, leaving 10 bases between the germline ends. Here the CDR3 reads CASSPDRYTGELFF. In DNA, the CDR3 is TGTGCCAGCAGTCCCGACAGATACACCGGGGAGCTGTTTTTT.

This clonotype was counted a few times. J is TRBJ1-1 and V is TRBV5-5, with D unclear. The V gene's germline CDR1 is SGHKS and CDR2 YYEKEE (reference sequence). CDR3 size: 15 residues. Between the trimmed V and J ends, which lost 5 bases and 6 bases, there was a span of 20 bases. The CDR3 protein is CASRAGIQSGAEAFF. CDR3 nucleotides: TGTGCCAGCAGGGCGGGGATCCAAAGTGGCGCTGAAGCTTTCTTT.

This chain uses TRBV18 with TRBJ2-7; D unresolved. V lost 2 bases and J 11 bases, leaving 1 base between the germline ends. The length of the CDR3 is 8 residues. Germline V gene data show CDR1 as KGHSH and CDR2 as LQKENI. CDR3: CASSPEYF. CDR3 coding DNA: TGTGCCAGCTCACCAGAGTACTTC.

This clonotype was seen many times. The V gene is TRBV2, the J gene TRBJ1-1; D is perhaps TRBD1 (5 bases). Deletions cut 6 bases from V and 1 base from J, with 12 bases between. This CDR3 is 14 amino acids long. Germline V lookup: CDR1 SNHLY, CDR2 FYNNEI. The CDR3 DNA reads as TGTGCCAGCAGGGTCCCGGACAAGAACACTGAAGCTTTCTTT. Its translation: CASRVPDKNTEAFF.

This clonotype came up many times. This chain uses TRBV6-1 with TRBJ2-7; D is unresolved. CDR3 length equals 13 residues. Between the trimmed V and J ends, which lost 7 bases and 1 base, there was a span of 11 bases. Germline CDR1 and CDR2: MNHNS and SASEGT. DNA of the CDR3: TGTGCCAGCACTTTCTTGGGATCCTACGAGCAGTACTTC. It encodes CASTFLGSYEQYF.

This clonotype was recorded a few times. The rearrangement joins TRBV7-9 to TRBJ2-7; D is unresolved. V lost 1 base to trimming and J lost 6 bases, with 16 bases between them. CDR1 is SEHNR, CDR2 FQNEAQ, per germline (reference sequence). This CDR3 comprises 15 residues. The CDR3 region has the DNA TGTGCCAGCAGCTTAGGGCAAAAGAGCCTCTCCGAGCAGTACTTC. It translates to CASSLGQKSLSEQYF.

The chain uses TRBV27 and TRBJ1-5, with TRBD1 as a possible D gene (5 bases). Trimming shortened V by 6 bases and J by 10 bases, and 19 bases separated the two germline ends. The CDR3 has 14 residues. Germline loops: CDR1 MNHEY, CDR2 SMNVEV (reference sequence). The CDR3 spells CASRDRDSQKPQHF. CDR3 DNA: TGTGCCAGCAGGGACCGGGACTCTCAAAAACCCCAGCATTTT.

The chain uses TRBV6-2 or TRBV6-3 and TRBJ2-3; D might be TRBD2 (5 bases). The V and J ends lost 5 bases and 0 bases respectively, with 15 bases between them. This CDR3 region has 16 residues. From germline, CDR1 is MNHEY and CDR2 SVGEGT. The CDR3 loop is CASSDRGLRSTDTQYF. The CDR3 DNA reads as TGTGCCAGCAGTGATAGAGGACTCCGTAGCACAGATACGCAGTATTTT.

This clonotype was picked up many times. V usage is TRBV29-1 and J usage is TRBJ1-1; 8 nucleotides match TRBD1. The CDR3 has 14 amino acids. V dropped 6 bases and J dropped 1; count of bases not matched to a gene: 7. CDR1 is SQVTM and CDR2 is ANQGSEA in the germline V gene. CDR3 nucleotide sequence: TGCAGCGTGGGCCGGACAGGGACGAACACTGAAGCTTTCTTT. Its protein is CSVGRTGTNTEAFF.

This clonotype was seen a few times. V and J are TRBV6-1 and TRBJ2-2; tentative D call: TRBD1 (5 bases). Germline CDR1 reads MNHNS; CDR2 reads SASEGT. V was clipped by 7 bases and J by 5 bases, with 11 bases between them. The CDR3 loop spans 13 amino acids. CDR3 protein: CASISRGTGELFF. The CDR3 DNA sequence: TGTGCCAGCATCTCAAGGGGAACCGGGGAGCTGTTTTTT.

The genes are TRBV3-1 and TRBJ2-1; D uncertain. The germline CDR1 and CDR2 sequences are LGHDT and YNNKEL (reference sequence). Trimming took 4 bases from V and 10 from J, leaving 8 bases between them. This CDR3 has 11 residues. CDR3 nucleotide sequence: TGTGCCAGCAGCCGCCGTTGGGAGCAGTTCTTC. This sequence encodes CASSRRWEQFF.

This clonotype was observed at least ten times. This chain uses TRBV12-3 or TRBV12-4 with TRBJ1-5; tentative D call: TRBD1 (6 bases). V was trimmed by 5 bases and J by 7 bases, leaving 12 bases between them. This CDR3 contains 13 residues. The CDR3 is CASSQQGTQPQHF. CDR3 coding DNA: TGTGCCAGCAGTCAACAGGGTACCCAGCCCCAGCATTTT.

The J gene is TRBJ1-5, the V gene TRBV6-5; possibly TRBD1 for D (5 bases). Trimming removed 1 base at V and 8 bases at J, with 36 bases between. The CDR3 has 22 amino acids. Germline CDR1 MNHEY, CDR2 SVGAGI. CDR3 nucleotides: TGTGCCAGCAGTTACTTATTCGAGAGCTGGACATCGAGACAGCGAGTACGGAAGCCCCAGCATTTT. Translation gives CASSYLFESWTSRQRVRKPQHF.